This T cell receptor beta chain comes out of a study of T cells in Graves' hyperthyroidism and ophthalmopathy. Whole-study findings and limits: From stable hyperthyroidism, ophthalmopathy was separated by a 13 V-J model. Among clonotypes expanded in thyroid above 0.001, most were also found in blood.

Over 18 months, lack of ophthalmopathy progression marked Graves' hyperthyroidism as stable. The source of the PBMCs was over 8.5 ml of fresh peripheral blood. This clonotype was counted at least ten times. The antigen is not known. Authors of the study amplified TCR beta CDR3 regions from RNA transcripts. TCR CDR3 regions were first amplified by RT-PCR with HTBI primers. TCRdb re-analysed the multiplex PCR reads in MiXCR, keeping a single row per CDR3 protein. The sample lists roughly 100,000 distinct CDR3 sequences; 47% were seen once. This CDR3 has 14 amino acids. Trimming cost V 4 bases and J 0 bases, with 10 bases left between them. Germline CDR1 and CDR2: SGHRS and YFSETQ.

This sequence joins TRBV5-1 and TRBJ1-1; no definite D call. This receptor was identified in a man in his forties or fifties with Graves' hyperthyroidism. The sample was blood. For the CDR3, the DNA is TGCGCCAGCAGCGCTTCTACAGTGAACACTGAAGCTTTCTTT. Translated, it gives CASSASTVNTEAFF. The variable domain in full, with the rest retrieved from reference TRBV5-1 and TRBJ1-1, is KAGVTQTPRYLIKTRGQQVTLSCSPISGHRSVSWYQQTPGQGLQFLFEYFSETQRNKGNFPGRFSGRQFSNSRSEMNVSTLELGDSALYLCASSASTVNTEAFFGQGTRLTVV.